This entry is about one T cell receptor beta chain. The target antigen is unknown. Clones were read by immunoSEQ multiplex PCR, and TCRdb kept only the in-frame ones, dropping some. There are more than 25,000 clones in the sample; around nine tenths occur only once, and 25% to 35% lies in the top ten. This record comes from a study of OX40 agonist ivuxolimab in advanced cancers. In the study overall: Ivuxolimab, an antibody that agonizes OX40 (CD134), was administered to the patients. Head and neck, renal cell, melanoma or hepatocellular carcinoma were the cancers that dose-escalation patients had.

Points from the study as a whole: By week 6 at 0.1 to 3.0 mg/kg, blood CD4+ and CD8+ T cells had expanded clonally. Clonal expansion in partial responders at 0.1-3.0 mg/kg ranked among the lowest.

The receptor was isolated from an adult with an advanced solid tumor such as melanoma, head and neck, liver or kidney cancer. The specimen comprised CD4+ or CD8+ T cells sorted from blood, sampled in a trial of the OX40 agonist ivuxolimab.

The CDR3 spells CASAILGRLSEQYF. CDR3 in DNA: TGTGCCAGCGCGATTTTGGGACGGCTGAGCGAGCAGTACTTC. The chain combines TRBV5-4 with TRBJ2-7; either TRBD1 or TRBD2 may fit D (5 bases each). Per germline, CDR1 SGHNT and CDR2 YYREEE (reference sequence). Trimming left V 7 bases short and J 6 bases short, with 20 bases between. The CDR3 covers 14 residues.